What follows is one T cell receptor beta chain and its context. This specimen comes from a study of identical twins. TCRdb redid the calling of the 5' RACE reads with MiXCR, one entry per CDR3 protein. The sample lists 540,000 or so distinct CDR3 sequences, around 22% occurring once. CDR3 length: 13 amino acids. The germline V gene has CDR1 SNHLY and CDR2 FYNNEI. Trimming removed 7 bases at V and 2 bases at J, with 11 bases between. The sample also formed part of further work on yellow fever vaccine responses in identical twins.

V usage is TRBV2 and J usage is TRBJ2-5, with TRBD1 as a possible D gene (6 bases). Sequencing input: CD4+ T cells sorted from blood. The sequence derives from a woman under 30 in good health. CDR3 sequence: CASKGQVQETQYF. Written as DNA, the CDR3 is TGTGCCAGCAAGGGACAAGTACAAGAGACCCAGTACTTC. Full variable domain (missing parts from reference TRBV2 and TRBJ2-5): EPEVTQTPSHQVTQMGQEVILRCVPISNHLYFYWYRQILGQKVEFLVSFYNNEISEKSEIFDDQFSVERPDGSNFTLKIRSTKLEDSAMYFCASKGQVQETQYFGPGTRLLVL.